Here is one TCR beta chain with its context. Its antigen is still unknown. As to treatment: oral pan-JAK inhibitor, 5-10 mg twice daily. Peripheral blood, together with lesional scalp punch biopsies, was collected from alopecia areata patients. Per the germline V gene, CDR1 is SGDLS and CDR2 is YYNGEE. This CDR3 is 12 amino acids long. V was clipped by 2 bases and J by 5 bases, with 6 bases between them. This entry comes from a study of CD8+ T cells in alopecia areata. Study in general: Twice daily, treated patients received 5 to 10 mg of oral tofacitinib.

Extracted RNA was reverse transcribed, and the resulting cDNA served as sequencing template. The table came from immunoSEQ multiplex PCR; TCRdb's copy has only in-frame clones and leaves some out. This sample has over 150,000 clones, with roughly 53% found just once. Study-wide findings and caveats: Higher clonality was seen in lesional scalp than in normal scalp, especially in alopecia totalis/universalis. Treatment with tofacitinib significantly lowered scalp clonality and reduced expanded CD8+ clones among the top 100.

This receptor was identified in a human donor with alopecia areata. This chain links TRBV9 with TRBJ2-3; D is unclear. The source was CD8+ T cells sorted from blood, collected at week 24, from a patient treated with tofacitinib. The DNA for the CDR3 is TGTGCCAGCAGCGTTTCTGGAGATACGCAGTATTTT. It codes for CASSVSGDTQYF.